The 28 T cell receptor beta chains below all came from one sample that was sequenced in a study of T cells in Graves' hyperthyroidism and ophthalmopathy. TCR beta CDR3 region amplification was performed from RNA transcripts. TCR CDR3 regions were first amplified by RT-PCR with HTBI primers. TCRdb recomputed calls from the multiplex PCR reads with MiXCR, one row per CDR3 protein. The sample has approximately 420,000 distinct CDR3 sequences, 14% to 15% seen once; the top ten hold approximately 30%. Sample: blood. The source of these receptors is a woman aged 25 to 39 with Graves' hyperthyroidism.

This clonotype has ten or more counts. The CDR3 protein is CAWRPPGSAGEKLFF. CDR3 nucleotide sequence: TGTGCCTGGAGGCCGCCGGGTTCCGCTGGGGAAAAACTGTTTTTT. This chain connects TRBV30 to TRBJ1-4; D unclear. This CDR3 spans 15 amino acids. The germline V gene encodes CDR1 GTSNPN and CDR2 SVGIG (reference sequence). V was cut by 3 bases and J by 8 bases, with 19 bases left in between.

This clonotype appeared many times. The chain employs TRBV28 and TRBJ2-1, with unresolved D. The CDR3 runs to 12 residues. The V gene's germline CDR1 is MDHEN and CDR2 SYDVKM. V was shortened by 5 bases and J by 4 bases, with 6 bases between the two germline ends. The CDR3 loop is CASSDRYNEQFF. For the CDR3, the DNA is TGTGCCAGCAGTGATAGGTACAATGAGCAGTTCTTC. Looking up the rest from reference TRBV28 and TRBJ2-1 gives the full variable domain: DVKVTQSSRYLVKRTGEKVFLECVQDMDHENMFWYRQDPGLGLRLIYFSYDVKMKEKGDIPEGYSVSREKKERFSLILESASTNQTSMYLCASSDRYNEQFFGPGTRLTVL.

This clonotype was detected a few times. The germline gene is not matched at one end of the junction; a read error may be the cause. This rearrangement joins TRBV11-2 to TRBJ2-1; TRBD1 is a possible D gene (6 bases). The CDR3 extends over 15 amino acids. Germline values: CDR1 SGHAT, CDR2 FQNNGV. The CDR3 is CANSLDSYPHNEQFF. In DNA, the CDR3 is TGTGCCAACAGCTTGGACAGTTACCCCCACAATGAGCAGTTCTTC.

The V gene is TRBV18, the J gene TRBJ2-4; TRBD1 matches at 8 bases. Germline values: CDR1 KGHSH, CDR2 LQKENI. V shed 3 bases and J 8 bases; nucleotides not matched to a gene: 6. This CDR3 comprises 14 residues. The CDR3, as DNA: TGTGCCAGCTCACCGGCGAGACAGGGGTACATTCAGTACTTC. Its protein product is CASSPARQGYIQYF.

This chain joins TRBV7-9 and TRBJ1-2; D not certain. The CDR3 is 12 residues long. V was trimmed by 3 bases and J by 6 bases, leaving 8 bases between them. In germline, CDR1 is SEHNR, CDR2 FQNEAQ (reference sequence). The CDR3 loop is CASSLTQDGYTF. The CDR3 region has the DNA TGTGCCAGCAGCTTGACTCAGGATGGCTACACCTTC.

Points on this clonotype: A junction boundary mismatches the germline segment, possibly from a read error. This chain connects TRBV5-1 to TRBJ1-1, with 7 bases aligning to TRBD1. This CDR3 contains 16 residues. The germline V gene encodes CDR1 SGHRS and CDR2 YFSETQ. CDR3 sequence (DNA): TGCGCCACCAAAAAGAACTCCGGGACAGAGAACGCTGAAGCTTTCTTT. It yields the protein CATKKNSGTENAEAFF. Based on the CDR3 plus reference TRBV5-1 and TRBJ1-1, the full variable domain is KAGVTQTPRYLIKTRGQQVTLSCSPISGHRSVSWYQQTPGQGLQFLFEYFSETQRNKGNFPGRFSGRQFSNSRSEMNVSTLELGDSALYLCATKKNSGTENAEAFFGQGTRLTVV.

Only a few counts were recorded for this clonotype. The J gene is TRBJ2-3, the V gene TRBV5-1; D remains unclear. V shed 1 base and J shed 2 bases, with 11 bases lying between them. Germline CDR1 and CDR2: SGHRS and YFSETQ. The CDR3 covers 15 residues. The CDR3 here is CASSLTSYSTDTQYF. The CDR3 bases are TGCGCCAGCAGCTTGACGAGCTACTCCACAGATACGCAGTATTTT.

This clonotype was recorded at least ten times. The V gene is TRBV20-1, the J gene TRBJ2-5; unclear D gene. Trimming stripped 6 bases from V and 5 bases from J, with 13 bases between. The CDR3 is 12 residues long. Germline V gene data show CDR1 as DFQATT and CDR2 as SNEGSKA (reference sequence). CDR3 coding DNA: TGCAGTGCCCTGACCCATCGGGAGACCCAGTACTTC. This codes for CSALTHRETQYF.

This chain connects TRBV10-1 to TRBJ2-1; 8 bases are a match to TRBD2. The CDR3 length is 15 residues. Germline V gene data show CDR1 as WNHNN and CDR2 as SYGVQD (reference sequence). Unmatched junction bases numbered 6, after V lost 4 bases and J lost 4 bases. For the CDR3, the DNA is TGCGCCAGCAGTGGTTTTCGCGGGAGGTACAATGAGCAGTTCTTC. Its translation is CASSGFRGRYNEQFF.

The CDR3 region is CAWSPTGTEAFF. In DNA, the CDR3 is TGTGCCTGGAGTCCTACAGGGACTGAAGCTTTCTTT. This chain joins TRBV30 and TRBJ1-1, with a tentative D call TRBD1 (6 bases). V lost 2 bases and J 5 bases, leaving 9 bases between the germline ends. Germline V lookup: CDR1 GTSNPN, CDR2 SVGIG (reference sequence). The CDR3 is made up of 12 amino acids.

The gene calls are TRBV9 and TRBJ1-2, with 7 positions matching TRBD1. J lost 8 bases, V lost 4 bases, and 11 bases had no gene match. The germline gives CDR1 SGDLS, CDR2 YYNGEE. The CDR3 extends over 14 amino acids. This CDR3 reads CASSLGGGRNGYTF. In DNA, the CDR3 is TGTGCCAGCAGCCTAGGGGGCGGACGTAACGGCTACACCTTC.

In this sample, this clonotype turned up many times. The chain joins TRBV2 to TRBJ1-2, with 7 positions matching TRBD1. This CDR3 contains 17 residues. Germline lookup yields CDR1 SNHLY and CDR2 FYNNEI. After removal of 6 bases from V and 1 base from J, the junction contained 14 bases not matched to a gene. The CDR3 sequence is CASRRRGQESLNYGYTF. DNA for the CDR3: TGTGCCAGCAGACGCCGAGGACAGGAGTCCCTTAACTATGGCTACACCTTC.

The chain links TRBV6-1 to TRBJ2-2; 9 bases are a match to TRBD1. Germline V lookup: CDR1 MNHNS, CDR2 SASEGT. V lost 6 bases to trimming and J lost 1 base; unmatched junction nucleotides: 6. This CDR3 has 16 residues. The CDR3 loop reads CASSPGQGGNTGELFF. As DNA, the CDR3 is TGTGCCAGCAGCCCGGGACAGGGAGGGAACACCGGGGAGCTGTTTTTT.

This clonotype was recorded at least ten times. The CDR3 DNA follows: TGTGCCAGCAGCGCCCGAGCCACGGGACTCCCCATCCTTGAGCAGTTCTTC. Translation: CASSARATGLPILEQFF. The genes are TRBV13 and TRBJ2-1; tentatively, D is TRBD2 (6 bases). V was cut by 5 bases and J by 9 bases, with 26 bases left in between. CDR3 size: 17 residues. Per the germline V gene, CDR1 is PRHDT and CDR2 is FYEKMQ (reference sequence).

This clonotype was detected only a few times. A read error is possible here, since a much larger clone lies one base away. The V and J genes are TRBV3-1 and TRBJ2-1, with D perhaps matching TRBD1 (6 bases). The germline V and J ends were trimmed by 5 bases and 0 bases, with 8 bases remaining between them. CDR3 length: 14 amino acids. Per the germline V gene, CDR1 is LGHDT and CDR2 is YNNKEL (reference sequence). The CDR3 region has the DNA TGTGCCAGCAGCAAGGGGGACTCCTACAATGAGCAGTTCTTC. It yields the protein CASSKGDSYNEQFF.

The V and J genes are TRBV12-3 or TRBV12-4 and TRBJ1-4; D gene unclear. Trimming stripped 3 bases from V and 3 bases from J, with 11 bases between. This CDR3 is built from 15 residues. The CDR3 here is CASSFSGGPNEKLFF. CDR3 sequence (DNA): TGTGCCAGCAGTTTTTCGGGCGGCCCTAATGAAAAACTGTTTTTT.

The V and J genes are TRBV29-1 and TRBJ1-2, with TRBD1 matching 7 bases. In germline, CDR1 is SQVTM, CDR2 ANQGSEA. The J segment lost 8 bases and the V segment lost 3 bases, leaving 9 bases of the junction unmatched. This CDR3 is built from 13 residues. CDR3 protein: CSVDEDRAAGYTF. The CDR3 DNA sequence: TGCAGCGTTGATGAAGACAGGGCTGCCGGCTACACCTTC.

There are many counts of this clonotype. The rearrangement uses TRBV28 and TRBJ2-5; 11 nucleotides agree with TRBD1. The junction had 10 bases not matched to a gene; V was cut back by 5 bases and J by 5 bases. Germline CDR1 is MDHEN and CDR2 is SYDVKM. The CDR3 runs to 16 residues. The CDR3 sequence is CASSSRTGGARETQYF. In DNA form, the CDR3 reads TGTGCCAGCAGTAGCCGGACAGGGGGCGCGCGGGAGACCCAGTACTTC.

CDR3 sequence (DNA): TGTGCCAGCAGGGCCCCGGGGCGGGAGACCTCCTACGAGCAGTACTTC. Its protein product is CASRAPGRETSYEQYF. The chain combines TRBV2 with TRBJ2-7; 7 bases fit TRBD2. The trim removed 6 bases at V and 0 bases at J, leaving 11 bases unmatched. CDR3 length: 16 amino acids. In germline, CDR1 is SNHLY, CDR2 FYNNEI.

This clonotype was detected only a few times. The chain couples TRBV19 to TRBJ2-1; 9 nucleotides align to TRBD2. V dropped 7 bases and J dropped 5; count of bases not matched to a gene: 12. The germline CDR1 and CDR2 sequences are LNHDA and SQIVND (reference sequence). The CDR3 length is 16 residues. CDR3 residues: CASNSPGLAKDNEQFF. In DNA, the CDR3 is TGTGCCAGTAACTCCCCGGGACTAGCCAAAGACAATGAGCAGTTCTTC.

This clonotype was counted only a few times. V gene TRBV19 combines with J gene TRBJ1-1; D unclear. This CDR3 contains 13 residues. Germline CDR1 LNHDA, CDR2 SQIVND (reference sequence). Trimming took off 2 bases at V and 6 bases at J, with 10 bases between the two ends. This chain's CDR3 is CASSIKGSAEAFF. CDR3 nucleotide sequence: TGTGCCAGTAGTATAAAGGGTTCGGCTGAAGCTTTCTTT.

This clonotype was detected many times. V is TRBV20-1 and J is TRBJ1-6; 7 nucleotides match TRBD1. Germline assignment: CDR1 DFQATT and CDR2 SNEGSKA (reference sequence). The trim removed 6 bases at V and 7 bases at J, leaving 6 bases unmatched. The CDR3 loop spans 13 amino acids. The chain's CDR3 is CSATSDRNSPLHF. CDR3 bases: TGCAGTGCCACCTCGGACAGGAATTCACCCCTCCACTTT.

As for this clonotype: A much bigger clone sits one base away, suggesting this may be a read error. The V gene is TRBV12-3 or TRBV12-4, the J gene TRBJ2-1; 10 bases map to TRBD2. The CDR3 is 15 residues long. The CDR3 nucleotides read TGTGCCAGCAGTTCTAGCGGGAGATCCTACAGTGAGCAGTTCTTC. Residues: CASSSSGRSYSEQFF.

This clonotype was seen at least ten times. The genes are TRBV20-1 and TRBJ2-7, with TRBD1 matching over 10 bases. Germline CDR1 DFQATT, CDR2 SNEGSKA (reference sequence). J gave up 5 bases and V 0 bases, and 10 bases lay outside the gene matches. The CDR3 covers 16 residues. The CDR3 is CSARDLGGTGVHEQYF. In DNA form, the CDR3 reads TGCAGTGCTAGAGACCTGGGGGGGACAGGGGTCCACGAGCAGTACTTC.

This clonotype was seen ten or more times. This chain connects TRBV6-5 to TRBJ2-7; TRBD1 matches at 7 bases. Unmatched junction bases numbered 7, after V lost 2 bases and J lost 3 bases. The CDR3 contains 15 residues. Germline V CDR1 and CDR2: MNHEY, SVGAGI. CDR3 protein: CASSYRQGVNYEQYF. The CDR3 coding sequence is TGTGCCAGCAGTTACCGCCAGGGGGTAAACTACGAGCAGTACTTC.

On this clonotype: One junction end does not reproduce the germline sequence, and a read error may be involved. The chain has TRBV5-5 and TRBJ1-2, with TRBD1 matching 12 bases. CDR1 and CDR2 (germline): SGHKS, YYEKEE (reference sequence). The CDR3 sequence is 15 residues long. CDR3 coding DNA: TGTGCCAGCAGCTCTCTCGGGGACAGGGGGCTTGGCTACGCCTTC. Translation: CASSSLGDRGLGYAF.

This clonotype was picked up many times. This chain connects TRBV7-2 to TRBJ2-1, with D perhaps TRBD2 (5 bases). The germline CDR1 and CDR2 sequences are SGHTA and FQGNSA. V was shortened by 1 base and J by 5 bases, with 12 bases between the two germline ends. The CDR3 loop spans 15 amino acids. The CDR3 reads CASSLVGLNHNEQFF. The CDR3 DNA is TGTGCCAGCAGCTTAGTAGGACTCAATCACAATGAGCAGTTCTTC.

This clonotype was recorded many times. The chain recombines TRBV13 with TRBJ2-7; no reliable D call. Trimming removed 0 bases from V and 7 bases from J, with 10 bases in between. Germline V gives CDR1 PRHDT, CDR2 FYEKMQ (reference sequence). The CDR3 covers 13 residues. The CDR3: CASSLGEGWEQYF. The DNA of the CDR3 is TGTGCCAGCAGCTTAGGTGAAGGGTGGGAGCAGTACTTC.